The T cell receptor beta chain under discussion was sequenced for a study of OX40 agonist ivuxolimab in advanced cancers. In germline, CDR1 is SGHTA, CDR2 FQGNSA. The CDR3 has 11 residues. Using immunoSEQ multiplex PCR, the repertoire was profiled, and TCRdb retains in-frame clones only, with some absent. The profile shows more than 20,000 clones, over 80% of them singletons. For this clone: Its antigen is currently unknown.

Findings and limits, study-wide: Mean expanded clone counts were higher in CD8+ than CD4+ T cells. Some nonresponders additionally presented with little normalized T-cell clonal expansion.

The receptor comes from an adult with an advanced solid tumor such as melanoma, head and neck, liver or kidney cancer. The V call is TRBV7-2, the J call TRBJ1-2; 7 nucleotides align to TRBD1. The sample was CD4+ or CD8+ T cells sorted from blood, taken in a trial of the OX40 agonist ivuxolimab. The DNA for the CDR3 is TGTGCAAACGGACAGGTTCATGGCTACACCTTC. It codes for CANGQVHGYTF.